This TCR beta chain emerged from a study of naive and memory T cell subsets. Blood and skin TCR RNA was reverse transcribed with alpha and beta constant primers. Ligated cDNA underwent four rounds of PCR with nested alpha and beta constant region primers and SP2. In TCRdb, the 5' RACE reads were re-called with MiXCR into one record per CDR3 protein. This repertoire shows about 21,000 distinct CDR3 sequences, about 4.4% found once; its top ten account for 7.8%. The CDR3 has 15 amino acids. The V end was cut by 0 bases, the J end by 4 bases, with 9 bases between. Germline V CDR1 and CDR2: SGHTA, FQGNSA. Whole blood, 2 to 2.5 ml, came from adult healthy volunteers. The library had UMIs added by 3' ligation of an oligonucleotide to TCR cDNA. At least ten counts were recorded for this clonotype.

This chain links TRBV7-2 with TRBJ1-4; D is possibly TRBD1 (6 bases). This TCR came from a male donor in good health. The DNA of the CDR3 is TGTGCCAGCAGCTTAGCGGGGGCGGGTAATGAAAAACTGTTTTTT. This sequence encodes CASSLAGAGNEKLFF.